The 18 T cell receptor beta chains below come from one sample, sequenced in a study of cytomegalovirus exposure and HLA in healthy donors. The data were produced by immunoSEQ multiplex PCR, yet TCRdb's version contains in-frame clones alone and is incomplete. This sample has 100,000 or so clones, with about 90% found just once. Material: PBMCs. These receptor sequences come from a man aged 18 to 30 in good health and CMV-seropositive.

The chain combines TRBV4-3 with TRBJ2-5; 12 bases match TRBD2. The CDR3 extends over 17 amino acids. Trimming cost V 0 bases and J 3 bases; bases outside gene matches: 5. Germline V gene sequence: CDR1 LGHNA, CDR2 YSLEER. CDR3 sequence: CASSQDLASGGEETQYF. The CDR3 DNA is TGCGCCAGCAGCCAAGATTTAGCTAGCGGGGGGGAAGAGACCCAGTACTTC.

The genes are TRBV7-9 and TRBJ2-7; TRBD1 aligns across 7 bases. The CDR3 totals 15 residues. CDR1 and CDR2 from the germline V gene are SEHNR and FQNEAQ (reference sequence). J was trimmed by 7 bases and V by 0 bases; bases with no gene match: 9. The CDR3 spells CASSLAQGSTVEQYF. In DNA form, the CDR3 reads TGTGCCAGCAGCTTAGCACAGGGGAGCACGGTGGAGCAGTACTTC.

The V gene is TRBV5-1, the J gene TRBJ1-5; 8 bases are shared with TRBD1. The CDR3 consists of 17 residues. The ends lost 0 bases at V and 3 bases at J; junction bases unmatched: 8. CDR1 SGHRS and CDR2 YFSETQ come from the germline V gene. In DNA form, the CDR3 reads TGCGCCAGCAGCTTGGGGGCCGACAGGGGAGTCAATCAGCCCCAGCATTTT. Translating gives CASSLGADRGVNQPQHF. Supplemented by reference TRBV5-1 and TRBJ1-5, the full variable domain reads KAGVTQTPRYLIKTRGQQVTLSCSPISGHRSVSWYQQTPGQGLQFLFEYFSETQRNKGNFPGRFSGRQFSNSRSEMNVSTLELGDSALYLCASSLGADRGVNQPQHFGDGTRLSIL.

The genes are TRBV27 and TRBJ2-7, with D unresolved. The germline V gene has CDR1 MNHEY and CDR2 SMNVEV (reference sequence). V was trimmed by 6 bases and J by 4 bases, leaving 13 bases between them. The CDR3 has 13 amino acids. The DNA of the CDR3 is TGTGCCAGCAGCCGAACAGCACGTTACGAGCAGTACTTC. Protein sequence: CASSRTARYEQYF.

The V gene is TRBV6-5, the J gene TRBJ1-1; D is perhaps TRBD1 (6 bases). Trimming pared 0 bases from V and 12 bases from J, leaving 14 bases between. This CDR3 has 13 amino acids. Looked up from germline, CDR1 is MNHEY and CDR2 is SVGAGI. The CDR3 protein is CASSYSNTGSPFF. As DNA, the CDR3 is TGTGCCAGCAGTTACTCCAATACAGGGTCGCCTTTCTTT.

This chain joins TRBV15 and TRBJ2-1; the D gene is possibly TRBD2 (6 bases). This CDR3 comprises 18 residues. Germline V lookup: CDR1 LNHNV, CDR2 YYDKDF (reference sequence). Trimming took off 3 bases at V and 0 bases at J, with 18 bases between the two ends. DNA of the CDR3: TGTGCCACCAGCAGTGAACCTCCGGACGGGAGCTCCTACAATGAGCAGTTCTTC. Its translation: CATSSEPPDGSSYNEQFF.

The genes are TRBV4-2 and TRBJ2-7; perhaps TRBD1 as D (6 bases). V was cut by 6 bases and J by 2 bases, with 14 bases left in between. The germline CDR1 and CDR2 sequences are LGHNA and YNFKEQ. This CDR3 contains 14 residues. The CDR3 coding sequence is TGTGCCAGCAGTGGACCAGGGGCAACCTACGAGCAGTACTTC. Translated: CASSGPGATYEQYF.

This clone has only one observation. The chain uses TRBV11-2 and TRBJ1-6, with D maybe TRBD1 (5 bases). The CDR3 contains 15 residues. V lost 1 base to trimming and J lost 10 bases, with 14 bases between them. Germline CDR1 SGHAT, CDR2 FQNNGV. DNA for the CDR3: TGTGCCAGCAGCTTAGGGGCAGGGTGGCGCTCACCCCTCCACTTT. Protein product: CASSLGAGWRSPLHF. Drawing the rest from reference TRBV11-2 and TRBJ1-6, the complete variable domain is EAGVAQSPRYKIIEKRQSVAFWCNPISGHATLYWYQQILGQGPKLLIQFQNNGVVDDSQLPKDRFSAERLKGVDSTLKIQPAKLEDSAVYLCASSLGAGWRSPLHFGNGTRLTVT.

The chain joins TRBV5-4 to TRBJ2-3, with TRBD1 identical over 7 bases. Trimming cost V 2 bases and J 2 bases; bases outside gene matches: 5. The CDR3 sequence is 15 residues long. CDR1 and CDR2 from the germline V gene are SGHNT and YYREEE (reference sequence). CDR3 amino acids: CASSLQGPTTDTQYF. CDR3 nucleotide sequence: TGTGCCAGCAGCTTACAGGGGCCGACCACAGATACGCAGTATTTT.

V is TRBV18 and J is TRBJ2-2; 9 bases fit TRBD1. CDR3 length: 15 residues. Germline V gene data show CDR1 as KGHSH and CDR2 as LQKENI. After removal of 6 bases from V and 5 bases from J, the junction contained 7 bases not matched to a gene. CDR3 nucleotides: TGTGCCAGCTCCTTTCAACAGGGGGCTACCGGGGAGCTGTTTTTT. It codes for CASSFQQGATGELFF.

The chain combines TRBV5-1 with TRBJ2-1; D is unclear. This CDR3 is built from 14 residues. From germline, CDR1 is SGHRS and CDR2 YFSETQ. The V gene lost 2 bases and the J gene lost 8 bases, with 14 bases spanning the gap. CDR3 region: CASSFYRTGDEQFF. In DNA form, the CDR3 reads TGCGCCAGCAGCTTCTATAGAACGGGTGATGAGCAGTTCTTC.

J is TRBJ2-2 and V is TRBV5-1; tentative D call: TRBD2 (6 bases). Germline CDR1 reads SGHRS; CDR2 reads YFSETQ. The length of the CDR3 is 14 residues. The V gene lost 3 bases and the J gene lost 4 bases, with 10 bases spanning the gap. The CDR3 bases are TGCGCCAGCAGCTGGGACTCCTCCACCGGGGAGCTGTTTTTT. This codes for CASSWDSSTGELFF.

J is TRBJ2-5 and V is TRBV5-1; D is ambiguous. This CDR3 spans 13 amino acids. The germline gives CDR1 SGHRS, CDR2 YFSETQ. Between the trimmed V and J ends, which lost 1 base and 1 base, there was a span of 5 bases. DNA for the CDR3: TGCGCCAGCAGCTTGCTTCCCCAAGAGACCCAGTACTTC. It codes for CASSLLPQETQYF.

The chain is built from TRBV2 and TRBJ1-2, with a weak D call TRBD1 (6 bases). Trimming removed 7 bases at V and 2 bases at J, with 8 bases between. Germline CDR1 reads SNHLY; CDR2 reads FYNNEI. CDR3 length: 12 residues. In DNA form, the CDR3 reads TGTGCCAGCAACGGACAGAACTATGGCTACACCTTC. The encoded protein is CASNGQNYGYTF.

The rearrangement uses TRBV7-9 and TRBJ2-3, with D maybe TRBD1 (6 bases). Germline V gives CDR1 SEHNR, CDR2 FQNEAQ (reference sequence). The V and J ends lost 5 bases and 0 bases respectively, with 15 bases between them. This CDR3 contains 16 residues. In DNA form, the CDR3 reads TGTGCCAGCAGCCACGGGACAACACCTAGCACAGATACGCAGTATTTT. Its translation: CASSHGTTPSTDTQYF.

The chain is built from TRBV6-1 and TRBJ1-4; D might be TRBD1 (5 bases). Trimming stripped 7 bases from V and 7 bases from J, with 19 bases between. Germline loops: CDR1 MNHNS, CDR2 SASEGT. The CDR3 is 15 residues long. The CDR3 nucleotides read TGTGCCAGCATGGAACCGGGGAGGGGAACTGAAAAACTGTTTTTT. Translation gives CASMEPGRGTEKLFF.

CDR3 sequence reads: CASSVNELQPQHF. CDR3 nucleotides: TGTGCCAGCAGCGTAAACGAACTCCAGCCCCAGCATTTT. The chain couples TRBV9 to TRBJ1-5; D is unresolved. V lost 1 base, J lost 7 bases, and 9 bases lay in between. The germline CDR1 and CDR2 sequences are SGDLS and YYNGEE. The CDR3 is 13 residues long.

This clone was picked up one time. The chain carries TRBV28 and TRBJ1-4, with TRBD1 matching over 7 bases. J gave up 7 bases and V 5 bases, and 10 bases lay outside the gene matches. The CDR3 is made up of 15 amino acids. The germline CDR1 and CDR2 sequences are MDHEN and SYDVKM. The CDR3 protein is CASSRDRAQGEKLFF. The CDR3 region has the DNA TGTGCCAGCAGTCGAGACAGGGCCCAAGGTGAAAAACTGTTTTTT.